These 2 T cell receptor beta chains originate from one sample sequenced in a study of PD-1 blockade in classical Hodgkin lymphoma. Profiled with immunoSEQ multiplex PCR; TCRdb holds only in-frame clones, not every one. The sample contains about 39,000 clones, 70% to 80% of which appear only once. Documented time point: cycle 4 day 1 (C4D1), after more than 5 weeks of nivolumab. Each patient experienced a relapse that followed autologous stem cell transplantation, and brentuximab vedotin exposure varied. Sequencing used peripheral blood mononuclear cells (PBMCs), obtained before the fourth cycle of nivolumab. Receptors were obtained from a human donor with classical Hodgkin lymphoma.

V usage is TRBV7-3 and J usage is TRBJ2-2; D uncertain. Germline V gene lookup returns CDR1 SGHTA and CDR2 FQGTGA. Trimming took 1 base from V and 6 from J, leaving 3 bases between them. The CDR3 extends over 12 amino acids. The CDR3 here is CASSLIPGELFF. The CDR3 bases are TGTGCCAGCAGCTTAATCCCCGGGGAGCTGTTTTTT.

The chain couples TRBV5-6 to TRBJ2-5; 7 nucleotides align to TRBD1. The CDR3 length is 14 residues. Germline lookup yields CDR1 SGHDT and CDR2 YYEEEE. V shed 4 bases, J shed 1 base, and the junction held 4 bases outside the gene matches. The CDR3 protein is CASSPTGVQETQYF. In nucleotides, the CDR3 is TGTGCCAGCAGCCCCACAGGGGTCCAAGAGACCCAGTACTTC.